The T cell receptor beta chain under discussion was sequenced for a study of blood T cell dynamics during melanoma immunotherapy. This table comes from immunoSEQ multiplex PCR, and its TCRdb copy is limited to in-frame clones, with some not included. This table has around 10,000 clones, 80% appearing once. Sample time point: week 3, after first cycle of checkpoint inhibitor. Sampling occurred pretreatment (T0) and at week 3 (W3), after cycle one of checkpoint blockade. This CDR3 has 15 residues. Germline V gives CDR1 LNHDA, CDR2 SQIVND (reference sequence). Trimming took off 3 bases at V and 0 bases at J, with 9 bases between the two ends.

The rearrangement uses TRBV19 and TRBJ1-3; unclear D gene. This TCR derives from a human donor with melanoma. Sequencing used blood, obtained from a patient treated with checkpoint blockade. The CDR3 protein is CASSITLISGNTIYF. The CDR3 DNA sequence: TGTGCCAGTAGTATTACTCTGATCTCTGGAAACACCATATATTTT.